Given below is one TCR beta chain in context. The germline gives CDR1 SGHTA, CDR2 FQGNSA. V gave up 6 bases and J gave up 5 bases; unmatched junction bases: 6. CDR3 length equals 15 residues. Authors' processing steps: Reference gene primer amplification yielded estimated nucleated cell counts. Sequencing was performed with immunoSEQ multiplex PCR; in TCRdb, only in-frame clones are kept and a portion is missing. V and J calls and clone size are copied from that table; D and trimming were computed from the DNA. The sample gives approximately 160,000 clones, 75% to 90% of which show up once; roughly 2.9% is in the top ten. This record comes from a study of blood T cell repertoires in COVID-19. About the research overall: Donors in the United States, Italy and Spain gave samples during acute or convalescent COVID-19. The analysed material was cDNA or gDNA that came from T cells, B-cell-depleted T cells, or PBMCs.

The V and J genes are TRBV7-2 and TRBJ2-1; 11 nucleotides agree with TRBD1. Specimen: peripheral blood. The sequence derives from a woman between 55 and 75 years old with acute or convalescent COVID-19. The CDR3 protein is CASRMDRGRNNEQFF. The CDR3 bases are TGTGCCAGCAGAATGGACAGGGGGCGAAACAATGAGCAGTTCTTC.